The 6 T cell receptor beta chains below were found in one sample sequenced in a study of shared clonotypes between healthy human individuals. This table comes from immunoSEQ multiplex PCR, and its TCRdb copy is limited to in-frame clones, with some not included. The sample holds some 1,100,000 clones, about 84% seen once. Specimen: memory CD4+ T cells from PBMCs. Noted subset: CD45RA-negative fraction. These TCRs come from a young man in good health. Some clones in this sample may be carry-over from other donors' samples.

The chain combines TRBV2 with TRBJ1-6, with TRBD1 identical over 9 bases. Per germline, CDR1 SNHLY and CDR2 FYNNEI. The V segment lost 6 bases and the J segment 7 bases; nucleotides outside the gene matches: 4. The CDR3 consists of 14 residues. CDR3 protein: CASRGTGNNSPLHF. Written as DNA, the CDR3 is TGTGCCAGCAGAGGGACAGGGAACAATTCACCCCTCCACTTT.

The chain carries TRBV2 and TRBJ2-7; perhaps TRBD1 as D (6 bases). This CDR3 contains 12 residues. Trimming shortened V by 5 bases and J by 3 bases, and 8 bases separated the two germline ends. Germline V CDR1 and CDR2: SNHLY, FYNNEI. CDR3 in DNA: TGTGCCAGCAGTACAGGGATCTACGAGCAGTACTTC. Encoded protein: CASSTGIYEQYF.

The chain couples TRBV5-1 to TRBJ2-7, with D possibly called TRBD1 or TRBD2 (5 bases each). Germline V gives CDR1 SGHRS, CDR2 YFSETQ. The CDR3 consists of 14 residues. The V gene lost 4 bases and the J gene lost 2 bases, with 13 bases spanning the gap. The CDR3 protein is CASSGRDPTYEQYF. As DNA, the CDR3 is TGCGCCAGCAGCGGCCGGGACCCCACCTACGAGCAGTACTTC.

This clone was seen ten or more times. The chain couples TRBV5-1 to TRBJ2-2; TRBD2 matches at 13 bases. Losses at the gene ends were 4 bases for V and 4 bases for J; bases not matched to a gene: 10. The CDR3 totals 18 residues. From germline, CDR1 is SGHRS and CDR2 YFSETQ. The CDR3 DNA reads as TGCGCCAGCAGCGGAAAACTAGCGGGAGGGCCGAGCACCGGGGAGCTGTTTTTT. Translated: CASSGKLAGGPSTGELFF.

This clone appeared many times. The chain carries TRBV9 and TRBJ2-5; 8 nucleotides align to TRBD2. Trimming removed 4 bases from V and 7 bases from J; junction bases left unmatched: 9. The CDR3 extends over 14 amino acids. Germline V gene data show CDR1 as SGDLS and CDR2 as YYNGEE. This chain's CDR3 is CASSLGAGEVTQYF. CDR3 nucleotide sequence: TGTGCCAGCAGCCTGGGAGCGGGAGAGGTGACCCAGTACTTC.

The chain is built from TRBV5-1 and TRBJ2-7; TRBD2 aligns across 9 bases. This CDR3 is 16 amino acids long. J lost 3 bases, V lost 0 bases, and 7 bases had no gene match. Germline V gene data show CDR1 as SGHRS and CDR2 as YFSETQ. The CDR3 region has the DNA TGCGCCAGCAGCTTGGCGGCTAGCGGGGCCCTCTACGAGCAGTACTTC. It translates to CASSLAASGALYEQYF.